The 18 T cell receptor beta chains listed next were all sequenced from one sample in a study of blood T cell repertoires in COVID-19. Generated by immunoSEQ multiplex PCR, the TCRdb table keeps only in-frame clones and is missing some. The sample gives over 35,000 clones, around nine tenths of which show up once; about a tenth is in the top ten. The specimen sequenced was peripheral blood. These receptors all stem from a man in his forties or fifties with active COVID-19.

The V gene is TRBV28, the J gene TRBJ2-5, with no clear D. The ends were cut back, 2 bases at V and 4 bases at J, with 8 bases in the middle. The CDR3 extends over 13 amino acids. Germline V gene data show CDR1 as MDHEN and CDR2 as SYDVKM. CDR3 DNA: TGTGCCAGCAGTTTAATAGGCGGAGAGACCCAGTACTTC. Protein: CASSLIGGETQYF.

CDR3: CASSPRGQGYEQYF. CDR3 sequence (DNA): TGTGCCAGCTCACCACGTGGACAGGGCTACGAGCAGTACTTC. The chain combines TRBV18 with TRBJ2-7, with TRBD1 matching over 8 bases. The germline V gene has CDR1 KGHSH and CDR2 LQKENI. J lost 3 bases, V lost 1 base, and 2 bases had no gene match. The CDR3 extends over 14 amino acids.

The CDR3 loop reads CASSSKRGTYNEQFF. The CDR3 DNA reads TGTGCCAGTAGTTCTAAGCGGGGTACCTACAATGAGCAGTTCTTC. The rearrangement links TRBV19 to TRBJ2-1; 7 positions match TRBD2. J gave up 2 bases and V 5 bases, and 6 bases lay outside the gene matches. The CDR3 consists of 15 residues. From germline, CDR1 is LNHDA and CDR2 SQIVND (reference sequence).

CDR3 sequence: CASAVDREATEAFF. The CDR3 bases are TGCGCCAGCGCGGTGGACAGGGAAGCCACTGAAGCTTTCTTT. This sequence joins TRBV10-1 and TRBJ1-1; 8 positions match TRBD1. The CDR3 consists of 14 residues. V was clipped by 8 bases and J by 4 bases; unmatched bases: 9. The germline CDR1 and CDR2 sequences are WNHNN and SYGVQD (reference sequence).

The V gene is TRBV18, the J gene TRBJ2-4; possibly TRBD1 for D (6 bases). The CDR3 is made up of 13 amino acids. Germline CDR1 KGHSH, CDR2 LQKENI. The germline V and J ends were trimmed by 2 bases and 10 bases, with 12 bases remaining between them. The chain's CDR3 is CASSPSGEGIQYF. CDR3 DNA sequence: TGTGCCAGCTCACCATCAGGGGAAGGGATTCAGTACTTC.

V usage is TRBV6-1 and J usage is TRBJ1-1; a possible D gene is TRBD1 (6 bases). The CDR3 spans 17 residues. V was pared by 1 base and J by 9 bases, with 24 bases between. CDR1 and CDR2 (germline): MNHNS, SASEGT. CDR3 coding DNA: TGTGCCAGCAGTGAAGTAGGTCCGGCAGGGGCCGTATACAAAGCTTTCTTT. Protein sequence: CASSEVGPAGAVYKAFF.

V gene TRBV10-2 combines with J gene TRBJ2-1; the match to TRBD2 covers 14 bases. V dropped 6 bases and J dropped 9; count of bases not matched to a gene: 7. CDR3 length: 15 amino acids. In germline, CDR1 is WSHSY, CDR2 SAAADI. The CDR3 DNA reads TGCGCCAGCAGAGCCGGGACTAGCGGGAGTATTGAGCAGTTCTTC. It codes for CASRAGTSGSIEQFF.

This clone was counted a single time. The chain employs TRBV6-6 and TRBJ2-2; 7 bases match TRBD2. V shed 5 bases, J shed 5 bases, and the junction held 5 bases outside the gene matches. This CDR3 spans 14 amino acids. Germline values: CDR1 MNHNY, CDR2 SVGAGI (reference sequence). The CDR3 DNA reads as TGTGCCAGCAGTGACAGCGGGGTGACCGGGGAGCTGTTTTTT. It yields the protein CASSDSGVTGELFF.

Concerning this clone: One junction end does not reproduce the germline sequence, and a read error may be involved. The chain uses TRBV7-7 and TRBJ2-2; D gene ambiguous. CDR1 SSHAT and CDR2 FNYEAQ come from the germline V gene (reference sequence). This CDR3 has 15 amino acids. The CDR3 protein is CASSLGRSGTGELFF. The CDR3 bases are TGTGCTAGCAGCTTAGGCAGGTCCGGAACCGGGGAGCTGTTTTTT.

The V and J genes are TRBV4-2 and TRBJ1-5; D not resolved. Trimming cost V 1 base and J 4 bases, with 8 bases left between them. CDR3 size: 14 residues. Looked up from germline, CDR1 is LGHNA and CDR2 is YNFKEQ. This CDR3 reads CASSQVVGNQPQHF. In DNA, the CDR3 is TGTGCCAGCAGCCAAGTGGTCGGGAATCAGCCCCAGCATTTT.

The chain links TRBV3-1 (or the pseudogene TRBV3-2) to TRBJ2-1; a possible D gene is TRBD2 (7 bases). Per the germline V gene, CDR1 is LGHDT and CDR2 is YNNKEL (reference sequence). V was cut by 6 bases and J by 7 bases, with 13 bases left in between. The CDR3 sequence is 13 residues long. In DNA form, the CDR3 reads TGTGCCAGCAGTCGTGGGGGGGCGAATGAGCAGTTCTTC. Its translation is CASSRGGANEQFF.

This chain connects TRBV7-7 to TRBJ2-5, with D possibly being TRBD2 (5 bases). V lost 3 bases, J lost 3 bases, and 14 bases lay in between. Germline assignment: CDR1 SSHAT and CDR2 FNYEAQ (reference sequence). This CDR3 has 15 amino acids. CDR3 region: CASSFVGGGKETQYF. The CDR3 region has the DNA TGTGCCAGCAGCTTCGTCGGAGGTGGAAAAGAGACCCAGTACTTC.

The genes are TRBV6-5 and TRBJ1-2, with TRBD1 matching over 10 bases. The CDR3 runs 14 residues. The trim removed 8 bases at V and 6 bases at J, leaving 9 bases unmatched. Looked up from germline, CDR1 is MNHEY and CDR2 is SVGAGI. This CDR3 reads CASYRTGGGHGYTF. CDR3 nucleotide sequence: TGTGCCAGCTATCGGACAGGGGGAGGACATGGCTACACCTTC.

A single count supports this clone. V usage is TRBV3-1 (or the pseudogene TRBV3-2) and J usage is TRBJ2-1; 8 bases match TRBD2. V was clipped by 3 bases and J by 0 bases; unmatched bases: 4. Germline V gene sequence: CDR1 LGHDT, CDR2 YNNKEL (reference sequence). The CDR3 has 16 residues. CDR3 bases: TGTGCCAGCAGCCACATAGCGGGACTCTCCTACAATGAGCAGTTCTTC. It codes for CASSHIAGLSYNEQFF.

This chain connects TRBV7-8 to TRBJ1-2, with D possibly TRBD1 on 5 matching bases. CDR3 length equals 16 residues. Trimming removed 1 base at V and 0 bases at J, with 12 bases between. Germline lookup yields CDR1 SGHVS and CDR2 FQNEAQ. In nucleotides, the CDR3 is TGTGCCAGCAGCTTAGTTGGGGGGTTGGCTAACTATGGCTACACCTTC. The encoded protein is CASSLVGGLANYGYTF. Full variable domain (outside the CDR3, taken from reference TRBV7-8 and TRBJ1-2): GAGVSQSPRYKVAKRGQDVALRCDPISGHVSLFWYQQALGQGPEFLTYFQNEAQLDKSGLPSDRFFAERPEGSVSTLKIQRTQQEDSAVYLCASSLVGGLANYGYTFGSGTRLTVV.

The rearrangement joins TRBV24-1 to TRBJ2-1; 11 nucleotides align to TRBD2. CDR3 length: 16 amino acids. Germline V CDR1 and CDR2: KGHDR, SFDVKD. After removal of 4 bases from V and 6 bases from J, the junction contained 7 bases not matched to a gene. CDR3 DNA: TGTGCCACCAGTGACCCCACTAGCGGGAGCTTCAATGAGCAGTTCTTC. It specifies CATSDPTSGSFNEQFF.

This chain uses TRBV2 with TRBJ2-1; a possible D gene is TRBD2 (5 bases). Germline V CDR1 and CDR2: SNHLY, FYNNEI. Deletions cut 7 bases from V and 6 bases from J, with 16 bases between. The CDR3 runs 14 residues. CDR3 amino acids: CASTMERGGNEQFF. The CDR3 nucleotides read TGTGCCAGCACAATGGAGCGAGGAGGCAATGAGCAGTTCTTC.

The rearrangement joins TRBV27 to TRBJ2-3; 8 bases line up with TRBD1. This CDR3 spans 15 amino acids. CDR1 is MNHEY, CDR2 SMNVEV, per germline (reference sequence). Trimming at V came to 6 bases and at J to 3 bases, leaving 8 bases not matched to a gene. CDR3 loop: CASSSKQGVTDTQYF. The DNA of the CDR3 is TGTGCCAGCAGCTCGAAACAGGGGGTAACAGATACGCAGTATTTT.